This T cell receptor beta chain was recorded in a study of control samples from healthy donors and cancer patients. Germline CDR1 and CDR2: SGDLS and YYNGEE. The CDR3 is 14 amino acids. V was clipped by 3 bases and J by 2 bases, with 11 bases between them. Profiling relied on immunoSEQ multiplex PCR, and the TCRdb table lists in-frame clones only, not all of them. The data show just over 150,000 clones, about 94% seen once. This clone is a singleton in its sample. The clonotype comes from a woman between 40 and 55 years old in good health. What was sequenced was blood. The chain combines TRBV9 with TRBJ1-2; the D gene is possibly TRBD1 (5 bases). The CDR3 DNA sequence: TGTGCCAGCAGCGGCCGACAGACGAACTATGGCTACACCTTC. As protein: CASSGRQTNYGYTF.